This T cell receptor (beta chain) was recovered during a study of T-cell memory formation after mild COVID-19. Study conclusions and caveats: CD4/CD8 balance held among clones contracting day 15 to 85, and later expanders leaned CD4+. Researchers report contracting CD4+ clones mostly in CM and EM, with CD8+ clones in EMRA.

MiXCR, applied by TCRdb to the 5' RACE reads, yields one record per CDR3 protein. The sample yields under 550,000 distinct CDR3 sequences, 15% to 20% seen once. The CDR3 contains 16 residues. The germline gives CDR1 MGHRA, CDR2 YSYEKL. V lost 1 base and J lost 7; bases outside the gene matches: 11. This clonotype was seen at least ten times. The antigen is unknown. The chain combines TRBV4-1 with TRBJ2-7, with 9 bases fitting TRBD1. This TCR was recovered from an adult woman who had mild COVID-19 (a few samples of this study predate the infection). Cell type and time point are not known. Sequenced: PBMCs or a T cell subset sorted from them (not recorded which). The CDR3 loop is CASSQVPGQGSPEQYF. CDR3 DNA: TGCGCCAGCAGCCAAGTTCCCGGACAGGGGAGTCCGGAGCAGTACTTC.